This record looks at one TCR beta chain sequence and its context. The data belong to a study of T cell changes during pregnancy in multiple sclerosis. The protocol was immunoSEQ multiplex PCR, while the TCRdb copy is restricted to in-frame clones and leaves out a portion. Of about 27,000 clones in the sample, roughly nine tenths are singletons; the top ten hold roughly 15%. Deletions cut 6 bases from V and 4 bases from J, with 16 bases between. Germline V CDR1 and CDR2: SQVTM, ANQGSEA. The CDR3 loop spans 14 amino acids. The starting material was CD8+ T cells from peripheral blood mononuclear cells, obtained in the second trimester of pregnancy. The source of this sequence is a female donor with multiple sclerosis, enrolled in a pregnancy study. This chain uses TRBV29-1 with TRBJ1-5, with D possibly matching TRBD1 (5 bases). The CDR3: CSVGGTAGNQPQHF. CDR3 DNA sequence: TGCAGCGTCGGCGGGACTGCTGGAAATCAGCCCCAGCATTTT.